This T cell receptor (beta chain) was sequenced during a study of shared clonotypes between healthy human individuals. Trimming took off 0 bases at V and 2 bases at J, with 15 bases between the two ends. The CDR3 has 16 residues. Germline V gene data show CDR1 as SGHRS and CDR2 as YFSETQ. In the case of this clone: The target antigen is unknown.

The assay was run at deep level. Sequenced by immunoSEQ multiplex PCR; TCRdb stores in-frame clones only, minus some. The sample shows around 580,000 clones, roughly 98% of them seen only once. Naive CD8 populations comprised CD45RO-negative cells positively selected for CCR7, excluding terminally differentiated effector memory CD45RA+ cells. The healthy adult donors were HIV-negative and reported no recent acute infections or vaccinations. Caucasian adults living in Nashville, Tennessee, provided all samples. Points from the study as a whole: Depth of sequencing was expected to influence donor clonotype sharing.

The sample was naive CD8+ T cells sorted from blood. The clonotype originates from a man aged 25 to 40 in good health. The chain has TRBV5-1 and TRBJ2-7; D is possibly TRBD2 (6 bases). In DNA form, the CDR3 reads TGCGCCAGCAGCTTGGCCGAATCGGGAGCTACCTACGAGCAGTACTTC. As protein: CASSLAESGATYEQYF. Using reference TRBV5-1 and TRBJ2-7 for the parts outside the CDR3, the full variable domain is KAGVTQTPRYLIKTRGQQVTLSCSPISGHRSVSWYQQTPGQGLQFLFEYFSETQRNKGNFPGRFSGRQFSNSRSEMNVSTLELGDSALYLCASSLAESGATYEQYFGPGTRLTVT.